One and the same sample provided the 25 T cell receptor beta chains below, sequenced in a study of early stage breast cancer tumors. Assay: immunoSEQ multiplex PCR; the TCRdb copy retains only in-frame clones and omits some. This table has fewer than 50,000 clones, about three quarters appearing once. What was sequenced was blood. All receptors come from a person aged 50-59 years with breast cancer.

V usage is TRBV4-1 and J usage is TRBJ2-3; 8 nucleotides agree with TRBD1. The trim removed 0 bases at V and 0 bases at J, leaving 5 bases unmatched. The CDR3 runs to 17 residues. Germline V gene lookup returns CDR1 MGHRA and CDR2 YSYEKL. In nucleotides, the CDR3 is TGCGCCAGCAGCCAAGAGGACAGGGCAACTAGCACAGATACGCAGTATTTT. It translates to CASSQEDRATSTDTQYF.

This sequence joins TRBV10-2 and TRBJ2-7; 9 nucleotides agree with TRBD1. Germline V gene sequence: CDR1 WSHSY, CDR2 SAAADI. The length of the CDR3 is 14 residues. J lost 3 bases, V lost 2 bases, and 2 bases had no gene match. CDR3 residues: CASSERDRDYEQYV. The CDR3 DNA reads TGCGCCAGCAGTGAGCGGGACAGGGACTACGAGCAGTACGTC.

The rearrangement uses TRBV18 and TRBJ2-3, with 7 bases lining up with TRBD2. J lost 1 base, V lost 3 bases, and 13 bases had no gene match. The germline CDR1 and CDR2 sequences are KGHSH and LQKENI. CDR3 length: 18 residues. The CDR3 sequence is CASSPGLAEPRGTDTQYF. CDR3 nucleotide sequence: TGTGCCAGCTCACCTGGCCTAGCGGAGCCAAGGGGCACAGATACGCAGTATTTT.

The V gene is TRBV18, the J gene TRBJ2-3; 9 bases align to TRBD2. Looked up from germline, CDR1 is KGHSH and CDR2 is LQKENI. Trimming cost V 2 bases and J 4 bases; bases outside gene matches: 4. This CDR3 is 15 amino acids long. CDR3 sequence: CASSPTGLASDTQYF. The CDR3 nucleotides read TGTGCCAGCTCACCAACCGGACTAGCGTCAGATACGCAGTATTTT.

The chain uses TRBV15 and TRBJ1-2, with TRBD1 matching over 8 bases. Germline trimming cut 0 bases from V and 6 bases from J; bases unmatched to any gene: 12. The CDR3 has 17 amino acids. The germline V gene has CDR1 LNHNV and CDR2 YYDKDF (reference sequence). The CDR3 sequence is CATSRDLSANRGNGYTF. The CDR3 DNA follows: TGTGCCACCAGCAGAGATTTAAGCGCTAACAGGGGGAATGGCTACACCTTC.

This sequence joins TRBV7-2 and TRBJ2-4; TRBD2 agrees at 11 bases. CDR1 SGHTA and CDR2 FQGNSA come from the germline V gene. The CDR3 length is 18 residues. After removal of 1 base from V and 0 bases from J, the junction contained 5 bases not matched to a gene. CDR3 region: CASSLGSGGAIAKNIQYF. As DNA, the CDR3 is TGTGCCAGCAGCTTAGGTAGCGGGGGGGCCATAGCCAAAAACATTCAGTACTTC.

The chain combines TRBV6-5 with TRBJ1-2; no firm D call. The CDR3 extends over 14 amino acids. V was cut by 0 bases and J by 6 bases, with 11 bases left in between. CDR1 MNHEY and CDR2 SVGAGI come from the germline V gene. This CDR3 is CASSYSTGWNGYTF. The DNA for the CDR3 is TGTGCCAGCAGTTACTCGACGGGATGGAATGGCTACACCTTC.

The CDR3 sequence: CASSSGTGDGNTIYF. The CDR3 nucleotides read TGTGCCAGCAGTTCCGGGACAGGGGACGGAAACACCATATATTTT. The chain employs TRBV6-5 and TRBJ1-3; 10 bases map to TRBD1. Germline V gene sequence: CDR1 MNHEY, CDR2 SVGAGI. This CDR3 comprises 15 residues. J lost 4 bases, V lost 4 bases, and 4 bases had no gene match.

The chain combines TRBV11-3 with TRBJ2-1; 7 nucleotides align to TRBD1. The CDR3 is 16 residues long. Germline V gives CDR1 SGHNT, CDR2 YENEEA. Unmatched junction bases numbered 11, after V lost 5 bases and J lost 4 bases. Here the CDR3 reads CASSPVQGKNYNEQFF. The CDR3, as DNA: TGTGCCAGCAGCCCCGTACAGGGGAAAAATTACAATGAGCAGTTCTTC.

This chain joins TRBV13 and TRBJ2-3, with 9 bases lining up with TRBD2. The CDR3 is made up of 15 amino acids. After removal of 5 bases from V and 2 bases from J, the junction contained 5 bases not matched to a gene. CDR1 PRHDT and CDR2 FYEKMQ come from the germline V gene (reference sequence). The CDR3 sequence: CASSGASGDTDTQYF. The CDR3 DNA is TGTGCCAGCAGCGGGGCTAGCGGGGACACAGATACGCAGTATTTT.

The V call is TRBV10-2, the J call TRBJ2-3; 10 positions match TRBD2. Losses at the gene ends were 5 bases for V and 5 bases for J; bases not matched to a gene: 7. The CDR3 loop spans 15 amino acids. The germline CDR1 and CDR2 sequences are WSHSY and SAAADI. Here the CDR3 DNA reads TGCGCCAGCAGTTATAGCGGGGGGCAGGTAGATACGCAGTATTTT. Translating it yields CASSYSGGQVDTQYF.

A single count supports this clone. The chain combines TRBV7-3 with TRBJ2-5; the D gene is possibly TRBD2 (6 bases). The CDR3 is made up of 12 amino acids. The V and J ends lost 5 bases and 7 bases respectively, with 11 bases between them. Per the germline V gene, CDR1 is SGHTA and CDR2 is FQGTGA. The CDR3 loop reads CASSPGRGTQYF. In DNA form, the CDR3 reads TGTGCCAGCAGCCCCGGGCGGGGGACCCAGTACTTC. The full variable domain, rest sourced from reference TRBV7-3 and TRBJ2-5, is GAGVSQTPSNKVTEKGKYVELRCDPISGHTALYWYRQSLGQGPEFLIYFQGTGAADDSGLPNDRFFAVRPEGSVSTLKIQRTERGDSAVYLCASSPGRGTQYFGPGTRLLVL.

The rearrangement joins TRBV9 to TRBJ2-5; 7 bases line up with TRBD2. J gave up 5 bases and V 4 bases, and 8 bases lay outside the gene matches. CDR3 length: 14 residues. Germline V gene sequence: CDR1 SGDLS, CDR2 YYNGEE. The DNA for the CDR3 is TGTGCCAGCAGCACCCGATCTAGCGGCGAGACCCAGTACTTC. This encodes CASSTRSSGETQYF.

Regarding this clone: At one end, the junction sequence differs from germline, possibly due to a read error. The genes are TRBV7-9 and TRBJ2-5; D is uncertain. Germline V gene lookup returns CDR1 SEHNR and CDR2 FQNEAQ (reference sequence). This CDR3 spans 11 amino acids. The CDR3 reads CASSPEEAQYF. The CDR3 DNA is TGTGCCAGCAGTCCAGAAGAGGCCCAGTACTTC. Drawing the rest from reference TRBV7-9 and TRBJ2-5, the complete variable domain is DTGVSQNPRHKITKRGQNVTFRCDPISEHNRLYWYRQTLGQGPEFLTYFQNEAQLEKSRLLSDRFSAERPKGSFSTLEIQRTEQGDSAMYLCASSPEEAQYFGPGTRLLVL.

This clone was detected only once. The chain has TRBV4-1 and TRBJ2-3; 7 bases are a match to TRBD2. The CDR3 extends over 15 amino acids. V lost 4 bases and J lost 5; bases outside the gene matches: 9. The V gene's germline CDR1 is MGHRA and CDR2 YSYEKL. CDR3 in amino acids: CASSLGGEGEDTQYF. The CDR3 DNA is TGCGCCAGCAGCCTTGGCGGGGAGGGTGAAGATACGCAGTATTTT.

This chain connects TRBV2 to TRBJ1-4, with D uncertain. The ends were cut back, 9 bases at V and 4 bases at J, with 12 bases in the middle. Germline CDR1 and CDR2: SNHLY and FYNNEI. The CDR3 sequence is 13 residues long. In DNA form, the CDR3 reads TGTGCCAGTGTACCGGGGTTTAATGAAAAACTGTTTTTT. Protein product: CASVPGFNEKLFF.

V usage is TRBV9 and J usage is TRBJ1-2; D may be TRBD1 (5 bases). Per the germline V gene, CDR1 is SGDLS and CDR2 is YYNGEE. V was shortened by 2 bases and J by 5 bases, with 10 bases between the two germline ends. This CDR3 spans 13 amino acids. The CDR3, as DNA: TGTGCCAGCAGCGTTGACAGTGATTATGGCTACACCTTC. Its protein is CASSVDSDYGYTF. The whole variable domain, remainder taken from reference TRBV9 and TRBJ1-2, is DSGVTQTPKHLITATGQRVTLRCSPRSGDLSVYWYQQSLDQGLQFLIQYYNGEERAKGNILERFSAQQFPDLHSELNLSSLELGDSALYFCASSVDSDYGYTFGSGTRLTVV.

In its sample, this clone was seen once. The J gene is TRBJ2-7, the V gene TRBV6-5; 11 nucleotides match TRBD1. The CDR3 length is 14 residues. Germline loops: CDR1 MNHEY, CDR2 SVGAGI. With 5 bases clipped from V and 6 bases from J, the junction kept 6 bases outside the gene matches. CDR3 protein: CASSPRTGGLEQYF. The CDR3 DNA reads TGTGCCAGCAGTCCAAGGACAGGGGGCCTCGAGCAGTACTTC.

The rearrangement links TRBV19 to TRBJ1-2; 7 bases map to TRBD1. There are 14 residues in the CDR3. Per the germline V gene, CDR1 is LNHDA and CDR2 is SQIVND (reference sequence). Trimming removed 6 bases from V and 3 bases from J; junction bases left unmatched: 7. CDR3 region: CASREGGKDYGYTF. The CDR3 bases are TGTGCCAGTAGGGAAGGGGGCAAAGACTATGGCTACACCTTC.

This clone occurred a few times. Here the CDR3 DNA reads TGTGCCAGCTCCCCGGACAGGGTCGCCCGATCCTATGGCTACACCTTC. This sequence encodes CASSPDRVARSYGYTF. The rearrangement joins TRBV6-6 to TRBJ1-2; 8 bases match TRBD1. Germline V CDR1 and CDR2: MNHNY, SVGAGI (reference sequence). The CDR3 totals 16 residues. V was pared by 8 bases and J by 4 bases, with 15 bases of the junction left unmatched.

The rearrangement links TRBV5-1 to TRBJ1-1, with TRBD1 identical over 9 bases. Germline V CDR1 and CDR2: SGHRS, YFSETQ. This CDR3 is built from 17 residues. The V segment lost 4 bases and the J segment 1 base; nucleotides outside the gene matches: 11. The CDR3 DNA is TGCGCCAGCAGCCCACAGGGGGCGCAGGGACGGAACACTGAAGCTTTCTTT. This translates into CASSPQGAQGRNTEAFF.

The chain has TRBV7-6 and TRBJ2-2; D uncertain. The germline CDR1 and CDR2 sequences are SGHVS and FNYEAQ. Trimming pared 1 base from V and 8 bases from J, leaving 11 bases between. The CDR3 is 14 amino acids. For the CDR3, the DNA is TGTGCCAGCAGCTTAGTCCGATCAGTGGGGGAGCTGTTTTTT. Its translation: CASSLVRSVGELFF.

The chain combines TRBV7-9 with TRBJ1-2; tentative D call: TRBD1 (5 bases). V was cut by 2 bases and J by 6 bases, with 13 bases left in between. The CDR3 runs 14 residues. CDR1 and CDR2 (germline): SEHNR, FQNEAQ (reference sequence). The CDR3 loop reads CASSLSFREDGYTF. In DNA form, the CDR3 reads TGTGCCAGCAGCTTAAGTTTCAGGGAGGATGGCTACACCTTC.

This clone was detected once. CDR3 amino acids: CASRSRTGYEQYF. Written as DNA, the CDR3 is TGTGCCAGCAGGTCCAGGACTGGGTACGAGCAGTACTTC. The gene calls are TRBV7-2 and TRBJ2-7; tentative D call: TRBD2 (5 bases). Germline CDR1 is SGHTA and CDR2 is FQGNSA. CDR3 size: 13 residues. The V end lost 6 bases, the J end lost 4 bases, and 13 bases lay between the germline ends. Complete variable domain (other parts from reference TRBV7-2 and TRBJ2-7): GAGVSQSPSNKVTEKGKDVELRCDPISGHTALYWYRQSLGQGLEFLIYFQGNSAPDKSGLPSDRFSAERTGGSVSTLTIQRTQQEDSAVYLCASRSRTGYEQYFGPGTRLTVT.

The chain joins TRBV9 to TRBJ2-5; a possible D gene is TRBD2 (6 bases). V was pared by 4 bases and J by 1 base, with 11 bases between. The CDR3 is 14 residues long. The germline V gene has CDR1 SGDLS and CDR2 YYNGEE. The CDR3 sequence: CASSLGGRQETQYF. The CDR3 coding sequence is TGTGCCAGCAGCCTCGGAGGGCGCCAAGAGACCCAGTACTTC.